This T cell receptor beta chain was observed in a study of beta chain features in type 1 diabetes. The whole isolated RNA underwent reverse transcription, so sequencing captured expressed TCRB transcripts. Roughly 3.6 million reads per sample on average were obtained from naive, central memory and regulatory T cell samples. This table comes from immunoSEQ multiplex PCR, and its TCRdb copy is limited to in-frame clones, with some not included. The sample yields around 240,000 clones, approximately 16% seen once. Deletions cut 7 bases from V and 2 bases from J, with 22 bases between. This CDR3 contains 17 residues. The germline CDR1 and CDR2 sequences are SGHTA and FQGNSA. The sample holds a few counts of this clone. Its antigen is undetermined. Study-level findings and limits: For Type 1 diabetes patients, all four CD4+ subsets carried TCRB CDR3s that were moderately but significantly shorter. Healthy donors had naive, central memory and Treg TCRB repertoires that appeared less similar than those seen among patients. Cells that show high TCR expression could be over-represented by cDNA sequencing.

The material sequenced was naive CD4+ T cells from blood. The receptor comes from a man aged 25-40 years with type 1 diabetes. The rearrangement links TRBV7-2 to TRBJ2-3, with D possibly being TRBD1 or TRBD2 (7 bases each). CDR3 bases: TGTGCCAGCACGGGACAGCGGGGCGGAGTGAACACAGATACGCAGTATTTT. Translation gives CASTGQRGGVNTDTQYF.